What follows are 2 T cell receptor beta chains derived from one specimen sequenced in a study of shared clonotypes between healthy human individuals. CD45RO-negative CD8 cells positively selected for CCR7 made up the naive population, which excluded terminally differentiated effector memory CD45RA+ cells. The protocol was immunoSEQ multiplex PCR, while the TCRdb copy is restricted to in-frame clones and leaves out a portion. The sample includes some 630,000 clones, around 96% seen only once; the top ten take roughly 0.1%. Material for sequencing was naive CD8+ T cells sorted from blood. These receptors all come from a woman aged 25 to 45 in good health.

The V and J genes are TRBV7-9 and TRBJ2-6, with TRBD2 as a possible D gene (6 bases). Germline assignment: CDR1 SEHNR and CDR2 FQNEAQ (reference sequence). This CDR3 region has 17 residues. V dropped 2 bases and J dropped 4 bases, with 15 bases sitting between them. In DNA form, the CDR3 reads TGTGCCAGCAGCTTAACCTCCGGGGGTCCCGGGGCCAACGTCCTGACTTTC. This translates into CASSLTSGGPGANVLTF. The entire variable domain, with the rest obtained from reference TRBV7-9 and TRBJ2-6, is as follows: DTGVSQNPRHKITKRGQNVTFRCDPISEHNRLYWYRQTLGQGPEFLTYFQNEAQLEKSRLLSDRFSAERPKGSFSTLEIQRTEQGDSAMYLCASSLTSGGPGANVLTFGAGSRLTVL.

The chain recombines TRBV25-1 with TRBJ1-2, with unresolved D. CDR1 MGHDK and CDR2 SYGVNS come from the germline V gene. CDR3 length: 15 amino acids. V was cut by 4 bases and J by 8 bases, with 20 bases left in between. This CDR3 reads CASSAPALGMGGYTF. The CDR3 bases are TGTGCCAGCAGTGCCCCTGCGCTGGGGATGGGGGGCTACACCTTC.